The 30 T cell receptor beta chains listed next were all sequenced from one sample in a study of blood T cells in healthy people across ages. Alongside a J-beta primer mix, a sample-barcoded 5' primer served in a second PCR lasting roughly 6 to 11 cycles. Each CDR3 protein gets one entry after TCRdb re-called the 5' RACE reads with MiXCR. The sample carries 1.5 million or so distinct CDR3 sequences, about 42% recorded once. Source material: blood. These receptors were taken from a woman aged 18-29 years in good health.

In this sample, this clonotype turned up a few times. Here the CDR3 DNA reads TGTGCCAGCAGCACAACGGTCGATGGGAACACTGAAGCTTTCTTT. Translated: CASSTTVDGNTEAFF. The rearrangement joins TRBV12-3 or TRBV12-4 to TRBJ1-1; D uncertain. This CDR3 is built from 15 residues. The V gene lost 6 bases and the J gene lost 1 base, with 15 bases spanning the gap.

This clonotype was detected a few times. The chain joins TRBV4-1 to TRBJ2-4, with 10 bases fitting TRBD2. Germline lookup yields CDR1 MGHRA and CDR2 YSYEKL. The CDR3 runs to 17 residues. J lost 0 bases, V lost 4 bases, and 6 bases had no gene match. The CDR3 nucleotides read TGCGCCAGCAGCCGCGGACTAGCGGCCTCAGCCAAAAACATTCAGTACTTC. Translating it yields CASSRGLAASAKNIQYF.

The chain joins TRBV6-5 to TRBJ1-2; D remains ambiguous. This CDR3 region has 15 residues. Trimming shortened V by 0 bases and J by 5 bases, and 13 bases separated the two germline ends. In germline, CDR1 is MNHEY, CDR2 SVGAGI. Written as DNA, the CDR3 is TGTGCCAGCAGTTACTCGAATGGGGTCGGTTATGGCTACACCTTC. Amino acid sequence: CASSYSNGVGYGYTF.

This clonotype was observed a handful of times. The chain recombines TRBV20-1 with TRBJ2-1, with no clear D. Germline lookup yields CDR1 DFQATT and CDR2 SNEGSKA (reference sequence). Deletions cut 5 bases from V and 3 bases from J, with 5 bases between. This CDR3 spans 11 amino acids. CDR3 sequence: CSAANYNEQFF. The DNA for the CDR3 is TGCAGTGCTGCTAACTACAATGAGCAGTTCTTC.

This chain connects TRBV7-9 to TRBJ1-4; possible D gene TRBD1, 6 bases. The germline V gene has CDR1 SEHNR and CDR2 FQNEAQ (reference sequence). The CDR3 consists of 14 residues. The ends were cut back, 3 bases at V and 7 bases at J, with 12 bases in the middle. Here the CDR3 reads CASSFDRLSEKLFF. The CDR3 DNA reads as TGTGCCAGCAGCTTTGACAGGTTGAGTGAAAAACTGTTTTTT.

The V call is TRBV29-1, the J call TRBJ2-1, with D tentatively TRBD1 or TRBD2 (6 bases each). The CDR3 extends over 13 amino acids. Trimming left V 3 bases short and J 3 bases short, with 9 bases between. The germline CDR1 and CDR2 sequences are SQVTM and ANQGSEA. The CDR3 sequence: CSVDGGFYNEQFF. In DNA form, the CDR3 reads TGCAGCGTTGACGGGGGCTTCTACAATGAGCAGTTCTTC.

On this clonotype itself: This may come from a read error, since a much larger clone is one base off. V usage is TRBV20-1 and J usage is TRBJ2-1; TRBD2 aligns across 7 bases. Germline CDR1 DFQATT, CDR2 SNEGSKA (reference sequence). Trimming cost V 6 bases and J 12 bases; bases outside gene matches: 20. This CDR3 contains 15 residues. The CDR3 DNA reads TGCAGTGCCCTCAACCGGGCTAGCGGCGTCAACCCGCAGTTCTTC. Amino acids: CSALNRASGVNPQFF.

This sequence joins TRBV30 and TRBJ2-3; D ambiguous. The CDR3 spans 14 residues. The germline gives CDR1 GTSNPN, CDR2 SVGIG (reference sequence). Trimming cost V 7 bases and J 3 bases, with 17 bases left between them. CDR3 DNA: TGTGCCTACCGGGCTATCCAATCGACAGATACGCAGTATTTT. Translated: CAYRAIQSTDTQYF.

A few counts support this clonotype. The rearrangement joins TRBV7-9 to TRBJ1-2, with 7 positions matching TRBD1. The CDR3 has 14 residues. The V and J ends lost 4 bases and 8 bases, in that order; junction bases with no gene match: 10. Germline V gene data show CDR1 as SEHNR and CDR2 as FQNEAQ (reference sequence). This CDR3 is CASSSGQEPMGYTF. The CDR3 region has the DNA TGTGCCAGCAGCTCTGGACAGGAACCTATGGGCTACACCTTC.

This clonotype was counted at least ten times. This chain connects TRBV12-3 or TRBV12-4 to TRBJ2-1; perhaps TRBD1 as D (6 bases). CDR3 size: 11 residues. V shed 5 bases and J shed 15 bases, with 14 bases lying between them. The CDR3 nucleotides are TGTGCCAGCAGTCCCGACAGGTCCCTGTTCTTC. Translating gives CASSPDRSLFF.

This clonotype was observed a handful of times. V usage is TRBV28 and J usage is TRBJ2-3; D uncertain. Trimming removed 0 bases from V and 0 bases from J, with 1 base in between. Germline assignment: CDR1 MDHEN and CDR2 SYDVKM. This CDR3 has 13 residues. As DNA, the CDR3 is TGTGCCAGCAGTTTATGGAGCACAGATACGCAGTATTTT. As protein: CASSLWSTDTQYF.

The chain joins TRBV29-1 to TRBJ2-1; 10 bases fit TRBD2. The CDR3 covers 16 residues. Germline V gene lookup returns CDR1 SQVTM and CDR2 ANQGSEA. Trimming cost V 2 bases and J 4 bases; bases outside gene matches: 8. CDR3 amino acids: CSVETLAGEGYNEQFF. The CDR3 DNA reads TGCAGCGTTGAAACCCTAGCGGGAGAAGGGTACAATGAGCAGTTCTTC.

This clonotype was detected a few times. The CDR3 DNA sequence: TGTGCCAGCAGTCCCAGACAGGGTGGTAGTCAGCCCCAGCATTTT. This encodes CASSPRQGGSQPQHF. The chain couples TRBV27 to TRBJ1-5; 7 bases line up with TRBD1. With 5 bases clipped from V and 6 bases from J, the junction kept 10 bases outside the gene matches. Germline V gene sequence: CDR1 MNHEY, CDR2 SMNVEV (reference sequence). This CDR3 spans 15 amino acids.

The V and J genes are TRBV20-1 and TRBJ2-5, with D tentatively TRBD2 (6 bases). V was cut by 6 bases and J by 0 bases, with 14 bases left in between. The CDR3 has 14 residues. Germline loops: CDR1 DFQATT, CDR2 SNEGSKA (reference sequence). CDR3 coding DNA: TGCAGTGCGGTACCGGGACTTAACCAAGAGACCCAGTACTTC. Translating it yields CSAVPGLNQETQYF.

This clonotype was observed a handful of times. The V gene is TRBV5-1, the J gene TRBJ2-1, with unresolved D. Trimming pared 7 bases from V and 7 bases from J, leaving 9 bases between. The CDR3 contains 11 residues. Germline V gives CDR1 SGHRS, CDR2 YFSETQ. The CDR3 region is CASLVGNEQFF. The DNA of the CDR3 is TGCGCCAGCCTGGTAGGGAATGAGCAGTTCTTC.

This clonotype has more than one count but fewer than ten. The V call is TRBV7-9, the J call TRBJ1-6; D ambiguous. V shed 2 bases and J shed 7 bases, with 12 bases lying between them. CDR1 and CDR2 (germline): SEHNR, FQNEAQ (reference sequence). This CDR3 has 15 residues. The CDR3 nucleotides are TGTGCCAGCAGCTTATTCGGTTCGGTCAATTCACCCCTCCACTTT. Translated, it gives CASSLFGSVNSPLHF.

With regard to this clonotype: A junction end diverges from the germline sequence, so it may reflect a read error. V usage is TRBV6-5 and J usage is TRBJ1-1; D not resolved. The CDR3 loop spans 14 amino acids. Germline V gene lookup returns CDR1 MNHEY and CDR2 SVGAGI. The CDR3 sequence: CASSDSSRNTEAFF. The CDR3 DNA is TGTGCCAGCAGTGACTCGAGCAGGAACACTGAAGCTTTCTTT.

The chain combines TRBV10-3 with TRBJ2-1; 12 nucleotides match TRBD1. Germline lookup yields CDR1 ENHRY and CDR2 SYGVKD. The CDR3 is 15 residues long. The V segment lost 2 bases and the J segment 6 bases; nucleotides outside the gene matches: 2. The CDR3 region is CAISEPGQGANEQFF. DNA of the CDR3: TGTGCCATCAGTGAGCCGGGACAGGGGGCCAATGAGCAGTTCTTC.

This clonotype was found a few times. The genes are TRBV5-6 and TRBJ1-4; D not resolved. The CDR3 totals 17 residues. Trimming stripped 4 bases from V and 3 bases from J, with 19 bases between. CDR1 and CDR2 (germline): SGHDT, YYEEEE. CDR3 amino acids: CASSASGPGRPNEKLFF. CDR3 nucleotides: TGTGCCAGCAGCGCCTCGGGCCCTGGACGACCTAATGAAAAACTGTTTTTT.

This clonotype was observed a handful of times. The CDR3 protein is CASSAAPVYEQYF. Here the CDR3 DNA reads TGTGCCAGCAGCGCCGCTCCCGTCTACGAGCAGTACTTC. The rearrangement links TRBV9 to TRBJ2-7; D is ambiguous. The CDR3 length is 13 residues. Looked up from germline, CDR1 is SGDLS and CDR2 is YYNGEE. V was clipped by 3 bases and J by 3 bases, with 10 bases between them.

This clonotype was detected a few times. The chain has TRBV5-1 and TRBJ1-2; D is undetermined. Germline V gives CDR1 SGHRS, CDR2 YFSETQ. The CDR3 contains 14 residues. Trimming took off 0 bases at V and 5 bases at J, with 11 bases between the two ends. CDR3 DNA sequence: TGCGCCAGCAGCTTGGGTTATAATTCTTATGGCTACACCTTC. It specifies CASSLGYNSYGYTF.

CDR3 residues: CASSEFGHRYGYTF. The CDR3 DNA is TGTGCCAGCAGTGAATTTGGGCACCGCTATGGCTACACCTTC. The chain uses TRBV25-1 and TRBJ1-2; D call uncertain. Looked up from germline, CDR1 is MGHDK and CDR2 is SYGVNS. The CDR3 covers 14 residues. Trimming stripped 1 base from V and 4 bases from J, with 10 bases between.

This clonotype was picked up a small number of times. The CDR3 loop reads CASSVGVGGSEQYF. The CDR3 nucleotides read TGTGCCAGCAGCGTAGGCGTAGGGGGCAGTGAGCAGTACTTC. This rearrangement joins TRBV9 to TRBJ2-5; 7 bases fit TRBD1. CDR1 and CDR2 from the germline V gene are SGDLS and YYNGEE. CDR3 length: 14 amino acids. Unmatched junction bases numbered 10, after V lost 0 bases and J lost 11 bases.

This clonotype came up a few times. V gene TRBV20-1 combines with J gene TRBJ2-1, with 10 bases lining up with TRBD2. The CDR3 runs 16 residues. The germline CDR1 and CDR2 sequences are DFQATT and SNEGSKA (reference sequence). With 0 bases clipped from V and 9 bases from J, the junction kept 11 bases outside the gene matches. This chain's CDR3 is CSARDRVSGGASEQFF. The CDR3 DNA sequence: TGCAGTGCTAGAGATAGGGTCAGCGGGGGGGCCTCTGAGCAGTTCTTC.

J is TRBJ1-2 and V is TRBV25-1; D call uncertain. The CDR3 consists of 16 residues. The V end lost 4 bases, the J end lost 5 bases, and 20 bases lay between the germline ends. The germline gives CDR1 MGHDK, CDR2 SYGVNS. The CDR3 DNA reads TGTGCCAGCAGTGCCTCCGTTGGAGCGGGTGCGTATGGCTACACCTTC. Protein: CASSASVGAGAYGYTF.

V gene TRBV4-1 combines with J gene TRBJ1-1, with no clear D. CDR3 length: 15 amino acids. V lost 0 bases and J lost 0, with 8 bases in between. Per the germline V gene, CDR1 is MGHRA and CDR2 is YSYEKL. Written as DNA, the CDR3 is TGCGCCAGCAGCCAAGAGGTCGGCATGAACACTGAAGCTTTCTTT. It translates to CASSQEVGMNTEAFF.

This clonotype was seen more than once but under ten times. V usage is TRBV7-2 and J usage is TRBJ2-7, with TRBD2 identical over 9 bases. Trimming took 7 bases from V and 2 from J; bases not matched to a gene: 6. Germline-derived CDR1 and CDR2 are SGHTA and FQGNSA. This CDR3 region has 14 residues. The CDR3 spells CASNLGGGAYEQYF. CDR3 nucleotide sequence: TGTGCCAGCAATCTAGGCGGGGGGGCCTACGAGCAGTACTTC.

V gene TRBV2 combines with J gene TRBJ1-2; TRBD1 might be the D (6 bases). Germline V gene sequence: CDR1 SNHLY, CDR2 FYNNEI. The CDR3 has 14 residues. V shed 3 bases and J shed 7 bases, with 15 bases lying between them. CDR3 coding DNA: TGTGCCAGCAGTGACTACACAGGGAGGTTTGGCTACACCTTC. Translating gives CASSDYTGRFGYTF.

This clonotype was observed a few times. This rearrangement joins TRBV12-3 or TRBV12-4 to TRBJ1-2; perhaps TRBD1 as D (6 bases). Trimming left V 5 bases short and J 1 base short, with 17 bases between. The CDR3 contains 16 residues. CDR3 nucleotide sequence: TGTGCCAGCAGTCCTTATTACGAGGACAGTAACTATGGCTACACCTTC. It translates to CASSPYYEDSNYGYTF.

About this clonotype itself: A read error may explain this, as a much larger clone is one base away. This chain uses TRBV6-2 or TRBV6-3 with TRBJ2-5; D is undetermined. The end of the DNA is better explained by TRBJ2-1, so the J call may be wrong. This CDR3 contains 12 residues. Germline CDR1 is MNHEY and CDR2 is SVGEGT. The CDR3 sequence is CASSYREETQFF. Here the CDR3 DNA reads TGTGCCAGCAGTTACAGGGAAGAGACCCAGTTCTTC.